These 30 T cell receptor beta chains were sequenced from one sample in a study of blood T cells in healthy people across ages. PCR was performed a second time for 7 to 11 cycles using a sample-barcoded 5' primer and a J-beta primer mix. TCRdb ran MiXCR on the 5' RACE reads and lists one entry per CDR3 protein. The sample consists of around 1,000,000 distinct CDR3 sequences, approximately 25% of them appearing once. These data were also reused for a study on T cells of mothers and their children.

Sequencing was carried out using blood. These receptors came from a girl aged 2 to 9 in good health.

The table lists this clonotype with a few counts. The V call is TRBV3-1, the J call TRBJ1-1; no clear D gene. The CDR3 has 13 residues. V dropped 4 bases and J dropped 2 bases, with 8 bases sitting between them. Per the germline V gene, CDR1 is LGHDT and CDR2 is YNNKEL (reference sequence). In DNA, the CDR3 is TGTGCCAGCAGCCTTGTCGATAACACTGAAGCTTTCTTT. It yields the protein CASSLVDNTEAFF.

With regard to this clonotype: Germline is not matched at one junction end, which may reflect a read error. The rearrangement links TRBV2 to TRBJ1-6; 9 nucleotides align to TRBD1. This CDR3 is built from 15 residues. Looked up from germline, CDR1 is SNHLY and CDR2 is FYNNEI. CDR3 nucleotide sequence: TGTGCCAACAGTGAATCTGACAGGGGGAATTCACCCCTCCACTTT. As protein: CANSESDRGNSPLHF.

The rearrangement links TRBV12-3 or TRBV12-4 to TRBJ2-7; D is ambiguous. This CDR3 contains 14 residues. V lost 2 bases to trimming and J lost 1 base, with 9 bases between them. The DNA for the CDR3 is TGTGCCAGCAGTTTATTTGCTCAGTCCTACGAGCAGTACTTC. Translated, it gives CASSLFAQSYEQYF.

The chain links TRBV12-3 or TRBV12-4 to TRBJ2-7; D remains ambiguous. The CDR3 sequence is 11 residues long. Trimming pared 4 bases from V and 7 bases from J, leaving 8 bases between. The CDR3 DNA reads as TGTGCCAGCAGTTCCCCCTCTGAGCAGTACTTC. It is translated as CASSSPSEQYF.

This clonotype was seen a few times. This CDR3 is CATSRDAGVNTGELFF. The CDR3 DNA sequence: TGTGCCACCAGCAGAGATGCGGGGGTAAACACCGGGGAGCTGTTTTTT. This chain joins TRBV15 and TRBJ2-2; 7 bases line up with TRBD2. Losses at the gene ends were 0 bases for V and 2 bases for J; bases not matched to a gene: 3. The CDR3 consists of 16 residues. From germline, CDR1 is LNHNV and CDR2 YYDKDF (reference sequence).

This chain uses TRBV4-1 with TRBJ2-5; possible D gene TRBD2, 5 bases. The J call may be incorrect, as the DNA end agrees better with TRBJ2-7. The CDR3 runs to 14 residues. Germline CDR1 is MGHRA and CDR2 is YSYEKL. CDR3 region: CASSHPGVGYEQYF. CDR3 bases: TGCGCCAGCAGCCACCCCGGGGTTGGCTACGAGCAGTACTTC.

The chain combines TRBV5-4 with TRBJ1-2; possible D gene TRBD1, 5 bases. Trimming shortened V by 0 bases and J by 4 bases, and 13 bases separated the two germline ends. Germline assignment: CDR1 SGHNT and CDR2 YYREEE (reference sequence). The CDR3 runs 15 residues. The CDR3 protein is CASSLAQGDPYGYTF. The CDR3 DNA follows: TGTGCCAGCAGCTTGGCCCAGGGAGATCCCTATGGCTACACCTTC.

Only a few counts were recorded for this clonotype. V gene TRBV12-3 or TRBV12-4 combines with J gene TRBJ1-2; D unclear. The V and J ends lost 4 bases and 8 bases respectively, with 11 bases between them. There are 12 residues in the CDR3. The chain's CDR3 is CASSSAAGGYTF. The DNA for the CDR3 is TGTGCCAGCAGTTCGGCCGCCGGAGGCTACACCTTC.

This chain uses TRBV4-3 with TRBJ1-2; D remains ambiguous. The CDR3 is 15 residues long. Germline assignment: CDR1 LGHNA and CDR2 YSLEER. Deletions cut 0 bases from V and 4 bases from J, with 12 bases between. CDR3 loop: CASSQDNGLTYGYTF. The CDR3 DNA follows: TGCGCCAGCAGCCAAGATAATGGACTGACCTATGGCTACACCTTC.

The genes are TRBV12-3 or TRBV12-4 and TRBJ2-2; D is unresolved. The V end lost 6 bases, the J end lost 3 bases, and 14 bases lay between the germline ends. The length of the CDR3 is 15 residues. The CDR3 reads CASSRRVGDTGELFF. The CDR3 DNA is TGTGCCAGCAGCCGACGTGTTGGGGACACCGGGGAGCTGTTTTTT.

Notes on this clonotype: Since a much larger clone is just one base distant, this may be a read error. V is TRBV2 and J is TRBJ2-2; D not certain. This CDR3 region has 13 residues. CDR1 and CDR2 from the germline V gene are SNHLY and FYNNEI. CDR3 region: CASGEANTGELFF. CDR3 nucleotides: TGTGCCAGCGGTGAAGCCAACACCGGGGAGCTGTTTTTT.

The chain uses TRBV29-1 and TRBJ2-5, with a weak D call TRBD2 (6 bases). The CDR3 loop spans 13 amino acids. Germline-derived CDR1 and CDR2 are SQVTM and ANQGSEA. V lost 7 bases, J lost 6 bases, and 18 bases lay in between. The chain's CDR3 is CSATRLEGKTQYF. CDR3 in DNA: TGCAGCGCAACTCGACTAGAGGGGAAGACCCAGTACTTC.

The CDR3 coding sequence is TGCAGCGTTGAATCTGTGGGAGAGGTGTTTTTT. Translation: CSVESVGEVFF. This chain connects TRBV29-1 to TRBJ1-4; D gene uncertain. The CDR3 runs to 11 residues. V dropped 2 bases and J dropped 15 bases, with 13 bases sitting between them. Germline values: CDR1 SQVTM, CDR2 ANQGSEA.

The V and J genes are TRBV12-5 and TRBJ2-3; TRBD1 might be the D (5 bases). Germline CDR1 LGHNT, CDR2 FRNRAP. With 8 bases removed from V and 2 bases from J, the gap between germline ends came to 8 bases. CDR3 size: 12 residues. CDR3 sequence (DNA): TGTGCTAGTTTGGGGCTCACAGATACGCAGTATTTT. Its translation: CASLGLTDTQYF.

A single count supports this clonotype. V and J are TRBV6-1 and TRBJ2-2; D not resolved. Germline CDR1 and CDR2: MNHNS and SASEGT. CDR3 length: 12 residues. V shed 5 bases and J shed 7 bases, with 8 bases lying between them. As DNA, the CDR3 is TGTGCCAGCAGTTTTTACATCGGGGAGCTGTTTTTT. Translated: CASSFYIGELFF.

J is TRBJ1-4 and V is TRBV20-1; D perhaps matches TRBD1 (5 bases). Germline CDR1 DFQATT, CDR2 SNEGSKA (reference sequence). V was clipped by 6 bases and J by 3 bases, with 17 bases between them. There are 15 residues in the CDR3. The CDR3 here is CSALHLGDPNEKLFF. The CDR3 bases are TGCAGTGCCCTCCATCTAGGGGACCCTAATGAAAAACTGTTTTTT.

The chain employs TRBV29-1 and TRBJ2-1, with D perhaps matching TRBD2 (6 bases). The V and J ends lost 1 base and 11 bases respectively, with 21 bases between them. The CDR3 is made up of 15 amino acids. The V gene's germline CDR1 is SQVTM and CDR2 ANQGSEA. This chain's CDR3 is CSVEGGDLALFKQFF. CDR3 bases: TGCAGCGTTGAAGGGGGGGACCTGGCGCTTTTTAAGCAGTTCTTC.

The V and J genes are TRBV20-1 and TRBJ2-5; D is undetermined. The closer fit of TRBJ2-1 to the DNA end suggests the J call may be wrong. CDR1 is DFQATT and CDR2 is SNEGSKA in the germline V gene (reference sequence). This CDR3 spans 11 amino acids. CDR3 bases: TGCAGTGCTAGAAAGGGAATTGAGCAGTTCTTC. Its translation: CSARKGIEQFF.

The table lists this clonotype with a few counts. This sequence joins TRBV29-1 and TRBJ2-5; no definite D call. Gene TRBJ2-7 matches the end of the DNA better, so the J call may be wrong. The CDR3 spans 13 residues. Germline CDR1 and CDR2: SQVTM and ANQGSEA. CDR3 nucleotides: TGCAGCGTTGTTTCGGCACAGACCTACGAGCAGTACTTC. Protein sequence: CSVVSAQTYEQYF.

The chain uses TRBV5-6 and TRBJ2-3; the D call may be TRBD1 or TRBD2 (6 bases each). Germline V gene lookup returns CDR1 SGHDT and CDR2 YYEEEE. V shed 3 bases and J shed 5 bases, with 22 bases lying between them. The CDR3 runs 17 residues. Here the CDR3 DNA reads TGTGCCAGCAGCTGGGGACCACTCTGGGGGGCAGAAGATACGCAGTATTTT. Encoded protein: CASSWGPLWGAEDTQYF.

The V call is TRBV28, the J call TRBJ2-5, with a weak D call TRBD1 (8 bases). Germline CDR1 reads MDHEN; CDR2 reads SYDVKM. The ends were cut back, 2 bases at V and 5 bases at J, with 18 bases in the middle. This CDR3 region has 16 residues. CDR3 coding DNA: TGTGCCAGCAGTTTAAACCCAGACAGGGGAGGGGAGACCCAGTACTTC. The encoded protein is CASSLNPDRGGETQYF.

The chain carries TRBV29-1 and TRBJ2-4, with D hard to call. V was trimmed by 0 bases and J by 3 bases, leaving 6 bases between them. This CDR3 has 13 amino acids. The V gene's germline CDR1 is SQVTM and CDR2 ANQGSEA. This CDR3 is CSVEDSRKNIQYF. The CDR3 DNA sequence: TGCAGCGTTGAAGACAGTCGCAAAAACATTCAGTACTTC.

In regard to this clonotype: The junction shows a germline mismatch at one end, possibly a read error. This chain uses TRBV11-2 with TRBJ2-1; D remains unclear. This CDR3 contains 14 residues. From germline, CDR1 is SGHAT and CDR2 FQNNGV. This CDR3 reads CASSRMTNYNEQFF. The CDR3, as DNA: TGTGCCAGCAGCCGAATGACGAACTACAATGAGCAATTCTTC.

In DNA, the CDR3 is TGCAGCGTTGGGGGCCGGGACAGGGGATCTAACTATGGCTACACCTTC. Protein sequence: CSVGGRDRGSNYGYTF. V gene TRBV29-1 combines with J gene TRBJ1-2; 10 bases agree with TRBD1. The CDR3 is made up of 16 amino acids. Germline loops: CDR1 SQVTM, CDR2 ANQGSEA. J lost 0 bases, V lost 4 bases, and 8 bases had no gene match.

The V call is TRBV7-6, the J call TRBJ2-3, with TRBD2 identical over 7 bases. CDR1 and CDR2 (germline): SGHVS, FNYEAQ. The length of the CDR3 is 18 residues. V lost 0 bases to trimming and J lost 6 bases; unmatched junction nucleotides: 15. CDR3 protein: CASSLANPLAGVRDTQYF. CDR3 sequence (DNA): TGTGCCAGCAGCTTAGCCAACCCTCTCGCGGGAGTTCGTGATACGCAGTATTTT.

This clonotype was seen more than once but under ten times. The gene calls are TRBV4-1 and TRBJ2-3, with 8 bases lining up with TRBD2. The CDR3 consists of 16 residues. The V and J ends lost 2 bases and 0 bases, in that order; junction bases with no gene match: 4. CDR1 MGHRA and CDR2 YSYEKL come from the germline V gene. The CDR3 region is CASSQLTSGSTDTQYF. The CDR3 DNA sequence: TGCGCCAGCAGCCAATTAACTAGCGGTAGCACAGATACGCAGTATTTT.

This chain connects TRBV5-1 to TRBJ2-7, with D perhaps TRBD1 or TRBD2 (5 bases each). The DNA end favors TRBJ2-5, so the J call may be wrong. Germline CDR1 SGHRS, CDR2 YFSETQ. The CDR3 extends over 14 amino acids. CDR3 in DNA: TGCGCCAGCAGAGCCGGTGGGGGTCGGGAGACCCAGTACTTC. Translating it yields CASRAGGGRETQYF.

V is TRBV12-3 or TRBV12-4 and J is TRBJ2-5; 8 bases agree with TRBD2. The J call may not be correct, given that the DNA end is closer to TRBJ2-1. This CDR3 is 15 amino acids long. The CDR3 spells CASSLDGGGLNEQFF. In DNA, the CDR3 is TGTGCCAGCAGTTTAGACGGGGGGGGCCTCAATGAGCAGTTCTTC.

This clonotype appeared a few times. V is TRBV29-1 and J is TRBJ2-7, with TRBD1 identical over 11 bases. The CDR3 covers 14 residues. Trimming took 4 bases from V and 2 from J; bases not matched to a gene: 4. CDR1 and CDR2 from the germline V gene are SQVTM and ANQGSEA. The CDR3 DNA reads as TGCAGCGTTGCCGGGACAGGGGGTACCTACGAGCAGTACTTC. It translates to CSVAGTGGTYEQYF.

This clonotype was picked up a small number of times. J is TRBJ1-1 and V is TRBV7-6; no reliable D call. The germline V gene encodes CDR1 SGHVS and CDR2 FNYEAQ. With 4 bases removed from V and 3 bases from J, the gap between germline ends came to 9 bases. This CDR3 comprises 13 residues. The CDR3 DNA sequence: TGTGCCAGCAGCTATAGAACTTACACTGAAGCTTTCTTT. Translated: CASSYRTYTEAFF. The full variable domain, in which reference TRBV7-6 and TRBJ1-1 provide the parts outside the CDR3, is GAGVSQSPRYKVTKRGQDVALRCDPISGHVSLYWYRQALGQGPEFLTYFNYEAQQDKSGLPNDRFSAERPEGSISTLTIQRTEQRDSAMYRCASSYRTYTEAFFGQGTRLTVV.